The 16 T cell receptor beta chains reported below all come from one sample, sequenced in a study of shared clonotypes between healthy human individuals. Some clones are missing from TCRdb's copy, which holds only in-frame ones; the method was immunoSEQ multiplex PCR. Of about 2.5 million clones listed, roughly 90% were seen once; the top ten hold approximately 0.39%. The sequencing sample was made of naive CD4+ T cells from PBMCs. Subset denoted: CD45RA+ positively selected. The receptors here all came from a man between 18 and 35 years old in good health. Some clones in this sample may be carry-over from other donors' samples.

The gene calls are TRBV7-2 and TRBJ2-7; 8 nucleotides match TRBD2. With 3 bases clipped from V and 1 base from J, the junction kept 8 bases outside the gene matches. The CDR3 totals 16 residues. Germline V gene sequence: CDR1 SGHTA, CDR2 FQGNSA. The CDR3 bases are TGTGCCAGCAGCTTGGCCGGGACTAGTCTATCCTACGAGCAGTACTTC. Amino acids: CASSLAGTSLSYEQYF.

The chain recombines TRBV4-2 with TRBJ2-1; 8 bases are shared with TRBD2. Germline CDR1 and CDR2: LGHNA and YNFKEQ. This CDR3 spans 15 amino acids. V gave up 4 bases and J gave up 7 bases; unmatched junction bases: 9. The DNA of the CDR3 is TGTGCCAGCAGCCCCGAGACTAGCGTGGTAAATGAGCAGTTCTTC. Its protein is CASSPETSVVNEQFF.

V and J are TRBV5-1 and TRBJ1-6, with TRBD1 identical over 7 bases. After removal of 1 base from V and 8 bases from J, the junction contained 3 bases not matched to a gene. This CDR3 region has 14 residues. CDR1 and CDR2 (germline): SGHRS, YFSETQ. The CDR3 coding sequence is TGCGCCAGCAGCTTGACAGGGGAGGATTCACCCCTCCACTTT. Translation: CASSLTGEDSPLHF.

In nucleotides, the CDR3 is TGTGCCAGCAGCTCCCACGGGGCTGTAGCCTACGAGCAGTACTTC. Translating gives CASSSHGAVAYEQYF. The chain has TRBV7-9 and TRBJ2-7; the D call may be TRBD1 or TRBD2 (5 bases each). This CDR3 contains 15 residues. V was shortened by 4 bases and J by 2 bases, with 15 bases between the two germline ends. The V gene's germline CDR1 is SEHNR and CDR2 FQNEAQ (reference sequence).

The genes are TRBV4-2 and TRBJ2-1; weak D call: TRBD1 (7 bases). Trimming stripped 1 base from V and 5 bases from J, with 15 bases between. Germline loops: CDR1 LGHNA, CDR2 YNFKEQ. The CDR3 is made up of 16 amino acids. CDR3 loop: CASSQVSAGTDNEQFF. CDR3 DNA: TGTGCCAGCAGCCAAGTTTCTGCGGGGACAGACAATGAGCAGTTCTTC.

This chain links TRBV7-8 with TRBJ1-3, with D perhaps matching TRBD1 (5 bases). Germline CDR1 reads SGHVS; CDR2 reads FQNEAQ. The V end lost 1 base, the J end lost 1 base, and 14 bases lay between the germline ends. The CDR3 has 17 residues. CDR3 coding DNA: TGTGCCAGCAGCTTAGACCCGGGACGGGTATCTGGAAACACCATATATTTT. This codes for CASSLDPGRVSGNTIYF.

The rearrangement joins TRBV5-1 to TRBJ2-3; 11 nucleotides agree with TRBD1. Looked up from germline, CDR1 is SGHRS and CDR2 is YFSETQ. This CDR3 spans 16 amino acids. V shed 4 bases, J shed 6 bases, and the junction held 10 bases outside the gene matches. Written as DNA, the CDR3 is TGCGCCAGCAGCCCTAGGACAGGGGGCGTGGGGGATACGCAGTATTTT. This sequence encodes CASSPRTGGVGDTQYF.

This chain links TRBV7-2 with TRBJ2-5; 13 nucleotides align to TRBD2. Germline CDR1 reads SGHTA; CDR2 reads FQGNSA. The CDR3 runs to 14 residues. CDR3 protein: CAESGLAGQETQYF. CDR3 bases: TGTGCGGAATCGGGACTAGCGGGACAAGAGACCCAGTACTTC. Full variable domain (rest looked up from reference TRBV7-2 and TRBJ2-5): GAGVSQSPSNKVTEKGKDVELRCDPISGHTALYWYRQSLGQGLEFLIYFQGNSAPDKSGLPSDRFSAERTGGSVSTLTIQRTQQEDSAVYLCAESGLAGQETQYFGPGTRLLVL.

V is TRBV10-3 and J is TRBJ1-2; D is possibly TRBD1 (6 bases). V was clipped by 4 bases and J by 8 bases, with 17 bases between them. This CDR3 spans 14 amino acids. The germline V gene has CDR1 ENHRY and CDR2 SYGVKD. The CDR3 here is CAISVQQGKQGYTF. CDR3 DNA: TGTGCCATCAGTGTACAACAGGGAAAACAAGGCTACACCTTC.

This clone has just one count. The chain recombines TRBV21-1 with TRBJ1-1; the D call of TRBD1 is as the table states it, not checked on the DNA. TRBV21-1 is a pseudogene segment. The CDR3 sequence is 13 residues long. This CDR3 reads CASSPPKAGSAFF. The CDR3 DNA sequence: TGTGCCAGCAGCCCCCCGAAGGCAGGGTCCGCTTTCTTT.

CDR3 sequence (DNA): TGTGCCAGCAGCCCCGGACAGGGCTTGCGGGAGACCCAGTACTTC. Residues: CASSPGQGLRETQYF. This sequence joins TRBV5-4 and TRBJ2-5, with TRBD1 matching 8 bases. V lost 4 bases, J lost 5 bases, and 10 bases stayed unmatched. The germline gives CDR1 SGHNT, CDR2 YYREEE (reference sequence). The CDR3 extends over 15 amino acids.

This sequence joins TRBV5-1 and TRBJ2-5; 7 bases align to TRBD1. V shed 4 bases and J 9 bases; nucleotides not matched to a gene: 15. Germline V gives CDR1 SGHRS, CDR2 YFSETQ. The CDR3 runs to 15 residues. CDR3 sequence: CASSDRTGPAVAQYF. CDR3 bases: TGCGCCAGCAGCGACAGGACAGGACCAGCGGTGGCCCAGTACTTC.

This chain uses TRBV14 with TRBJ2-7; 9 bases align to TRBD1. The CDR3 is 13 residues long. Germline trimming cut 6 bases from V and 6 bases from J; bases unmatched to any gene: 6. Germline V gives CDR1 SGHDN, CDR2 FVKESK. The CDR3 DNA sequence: TGTGCCAGCAGTCCGAACAGGGGGCGCGAGCAGTACTTC. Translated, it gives CASSPNRGREQYF.

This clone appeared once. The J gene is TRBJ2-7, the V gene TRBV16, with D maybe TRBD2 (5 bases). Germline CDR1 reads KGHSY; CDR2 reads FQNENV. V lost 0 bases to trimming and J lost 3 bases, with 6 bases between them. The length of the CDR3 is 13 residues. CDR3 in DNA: TGTGCCAGCAGCCAATCGAGGGACTACGAGCAGTACTTC. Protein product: CASSQSRDYEQYF.

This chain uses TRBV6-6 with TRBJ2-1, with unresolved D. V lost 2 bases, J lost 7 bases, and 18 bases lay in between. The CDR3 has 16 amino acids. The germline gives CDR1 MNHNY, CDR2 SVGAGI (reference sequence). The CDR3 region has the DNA TGTGCCAGCAGTTACCTGTCGGTTTATTCGGAAAATGAGCAGTTCTTC. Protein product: CASSYLSVYSENEQFF.

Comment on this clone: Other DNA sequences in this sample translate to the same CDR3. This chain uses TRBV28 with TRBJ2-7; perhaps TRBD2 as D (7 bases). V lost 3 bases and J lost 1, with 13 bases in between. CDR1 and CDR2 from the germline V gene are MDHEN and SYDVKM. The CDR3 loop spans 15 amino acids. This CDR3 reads CASSLQGGGSYEQYF. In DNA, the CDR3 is TGTGCCAGCAGTTTGCAAGGGGGGGGATCCTACGAGCAGTACTTC.